This T cell receptor (beta chain) was documented in a study of T cell repertoires in cytomegalovirus infection. The CDR3 consists of 15 residues. The V gene's germline CDR1 is DFQATT and CDR2 SNEGSKA (reference sequence). Trimming cost V 6 bases and J 0 bases, with 17 bases left between them. TCRdb re-analysed the reads in MiXCR, keeping a single row per CDR3 protein. The profile shows approximately 1,000,000 distinct CDR3 sequences, roughly 31% of them singletons. About this clonotype itself: Its antigen is undetermined.

The receptor comes from a human donor in good health (CMV status not recorded). Some clones in this sample may be carry-over from other donors' samples. The rearrangement uses TRBV20-1 and TRBJ1-2; a possible D gene is TRBD1 (5 bases). The starting material was cultured CD8+ T cells from PBMCs, obtained from culture after CMV antigen stimulation. In DNA, the CDR3 is TGCAGTGCCGAAGACATAGGGGCCCCTAACTATGGCTACACCTTC. It encodes CSAEDIGAPNYGYTF.